One and the same sample provided the 18 T cell receptor beta chains below, sequenced in a study of shared clonotypes between healthy human individuals. Data came from immunoSEQ multiplex PCR; TCRdb stores just in-frame clones and leaves some out. The repertoire has 2 million to 2.5 million clones, approximately 90% of them found once; the top ten carry 0.37%. Source material: naive CD4+ T cells from PBMCs. The subset was: CD45RA+ positively selected. These receptors were taken from a young man in good health. Some clones in this sample may be carry-over from other donors' samples.

The rearrangement uses TRBV7-6 and TRBJ1-1; D is perhaps TRBD1 (5 bases). The V gene's germline CDR1 is SGHVS and CDR2 FNYEAQ. Trimming shortened V by 3 bases and J by 1 base, and 9 bases separated the two germline ends. This CDR3 is 14 amino acids long. The CDR3 is CASSLGLPNTEAFF. The CDR3 nucleotides read TGTGCCAGCAGCTTGGGACTCCCGAACACTGAAGCTTTCTTT.

The chain combines TRBV5-1 with TRBJ1-4, with 7 nucleotides matching TRBD1. The CDR3 totals 15 residues. Germline loops: CDR1 SGHRS, CDR2 YFSETQ. J lost 8 bases, V lost 3 bases, and 10 bases had no gene match. In DNA form, the CDR3 reads TGCGCCAGCAGCTCAAAGGGACAGCTGGGGGAAAAACTGTTTTTT. This gives the protein CASSSKGQLGEKLFF.

Only one count was recorded for this clone. The rearrangement links TRBV30 to TRBJ2-5, with 14 bases lining up with TRBD2. There are 17 residues in the CDR3. Germline values: CDR1 GTSNPN, CDR2 SVGIG (reference sequence). With 2 bases clipped from V and 5 bases from J, the junction kept 10 bases outside the gene matches. CDR3 loop: CAWSTRGLAGVRETQYF. The CDR3 DNA follows: TGTGCCTGGAGTACCAGGGGACTAGCGGGAGTTCGGGAGACCCAGTACTTC.

V and J are TRBV28 and TRBJ1-1; tentatively, D is TRBD1 (6 bases). Germline values: CDR1 MDHEN, CDR2 SYDVKM. V dropped 6 bases and J dropped 5 bases, with 25 bases sitting between them. CDR3 size: 17 residues. The CDR3 sequence: CASSYNRDSGVETEAFF. The CDR3 coding sequence is TGTGCCAGCAGCTACAACAGAGATTCAGGGGTGGAAACTGAAGCTTTCTTT.

The chain uses TRBV11-2 and TRBJ1-2; a possible D gene is TRBD1 (5 bases). The CDR3 has 16 residues. Per the germline V gene, CDR1 is SGHAT and CDR2 is FQNNGV. The ends were cut back, 0 bases at V and 4 bases at J, with 15 bases in the middle. Written as DNA, the CDR3 is TGTGCCAGCAGCTTAGATCGGGACGGTAGAACCTATGGCTACACCTTC. Translation: CASSLDRDGRTYGYTF.

The chain carries TRBV9 and TRBJ2-7, with a tentative D call TRBD2 (5 bases). Germline-derived CDR1 and CDR2 are SGDLS and YYNGEE. V lost 4 bases and J 0 bases, leaving 14 bases between the germline ends. The CDR3 length is 15 residues. The CDR3 sequence is CASSTKLESSYEQYF. CDR3 DNA sequence: TGTGCCAGCAGCACTAAACTAGAGAGCTCCTACGAGCAGTACTTC. Supplemented by reference TRBV9 and TRBJ2-7, the full variable domain reads DSGVTQTPKHLITATGQRVTLRCSPRSGDLSVYWYQQSLDQGLQFLIQYYNGEERAKGNILERFSAQQFPDLHSELNLSSLELGDSALYFCASSTKLESSYEQYFGPGTRLTVT.

The chain links TRBV29-1 to TRBJ1-1; the D is unclear. The ends were cut back, 1 base at V and 1 base at J, with 10 bases in the middle. CDR1 and CDR2 (germline): SQVTM, ANQGSEA. This CDR3 spans 14 amino acids. The CDR3 nucleotides read TGCAGCGTTGAAGTTCCGAGTAGGAACACTGAAGCTTTCTTT. Protein: CSVEVPSRNTEAFF.

V usage is TRBV25-1 and J usage is TRBJ2-7, with TRBD2 matching over 7 bases. The ends lost 0 bases at V and 2 bases at J; junction bases unmatched: 4. This CDR3 region has 15 residues. Germline CDR1 reads MGHDK; CDR2 reads SYGVNS. CDR3 sequence: CASSEYGGRAYEQYF. CDR3 bases: TGTGCCAGCAGTGAATATGGCGGGAGAGCCTACGAGCAGTACTTC.

This rearrangement joins TRBV7-2 to TRBJ2-7; TRBD2 agrees at 12 bases. The CDR3 totals 18 residues. Per the germline V gene, CDR1 is SGHTA and CDR2 is FQGNSA. V was pared by 1 base and J by 3 bases, with 10 bases of the junction left unmatched. The CDR3: CASSLDSWTSGKNYEQYF. For the CDR3, the DNA is TGTGCCAGCAGCTTAGACTCCTGGACTAGCGGGAAAAACTACGAGCAGTACTTC.

This clone was seen once. The chain couples TRBV6-6 to TRBJ2-7; D might be TRBD1 (6 bases). Germline values: CDR1 MNHNY, CDR2 SVGAGI (reference sequence). The V end lost 10 bases, the J end lost 2 bases, and 15 bases lay between the germline ends. This CDR3 is built from 13 residues. CDR3 nucleotide sequence: TGTGCCACCTCTAGGGCAGGGGCCTACGAGCAGTACTTC. This sequence encodes CATSRAGAYEQYF.

This sequence joins TRBV9 and TRBJ2-1; 8 positions agree with TRBD2. CDR3 size: 15 residues. Germline loops: CDR1 SGDLS, CDR2 YYNGEE. J lost 7 bases, V lost 4 bases, and 10 bases had no gene match. CDR3 in DNA: TGTGCCAGCAGCCCCCTAGCGGGCGGAGGTAATGAGCAGTTCTTC. Its translation: CASSPLAGGGNEQFF.

This clone has only a few counts. Other DNA sequences of this sample code for an identical CDR3. V and J are TRBV5-6 and TRBJ1-1, with a weak D call TRBD1 (6 bases). Looked up from germline, CDR1 is SGHDT and CDR2 is YYEEEE. The CDR3 is made up of 14 amino acids. V gave up 0 bases and J gave up 0 bases, with 6 bases separating them. The CDR3 protein is CASSLGQVNTEAFF. In DNA, the CDR3 is TGTGCCAGCAGCTTGGGACAGGTGAACACTGAAGCTTTCTTT.

The chain carries TRBV7-6 and TRBJ2-5, with 8 bases identical to TRBD2. V trimming: 1 base; J trimming: 5 bases; junction bases outside the gene matches: 6. Germline CDR1 reads SGHVS; CDR2 reads FNYEAQ. The CDR3 is made up of 15 amino acids. The CDR3 is CASSLVGPGGETQYF. The CDR3 bases are TGTGCCAGCAGCTTAGTCGGGCCGGGGGGGGAGACCCAGTACTTC.

The chain combines TRBV18 with TRBJ2-5; the match to TRBD2 covers 8 bases. Looked up from germline, CDR1 is KGHSH and CDR2 is LQKENI. V was pared by 6 bases and J by 5 bases, with 14 bases of the junction left unmatched. This CDR3 comprises 16 residues. The CDR3 region has the DNA TGTGCCAGCTCCCTAGGTGTACGGGAGGGGACGGAGACCCAGTACTTC. It is translated as CASSLGVREGTETQYF.

In DNA, the CDR3 is TGTGCCAGCGGGGGGGGCACCATATATTTT. It codes for CASGGGTIYF. V gene TRBV11-2 combines with J gene TRBJ1-3, with TRBD1 as a possible D gene (5 bases). CDR3 length: 10 amino acids. In germline, CDR1 is SGHAT, CDR2 FQNNGV. V shed 8 bases and J shed 9 bases, with 8 bases lying between them.

The CDR3 is CATSRWGLAGGKGEQFF. CDR3 in DNA: TGTGCCACCAGCAGATGGGGGCTAGCGGGAGGAAAAGGTGAGCAGTTCTTC. The gene calls are TRBV15 and TRBJ2-1; 11 nucleotides agree with TRBD2. The junction had 12 bases not matched to a gene; V was cut back by 2 bases and J by 9 bases. CDR3 length: 17 residues. In germline, CDR1 is LNHNV, CDR2 YYDKDF (reference sequence).

This clone was counted a few times. The rearrangement joins TRBV9 to TRBJ1-2; no definite D call. CDR1 is SGDLS, CDR2 YYNGEE, per germline. The CDR3 has 11 residues. V lost 3 bases and J 5 bases, leaving 5 bases between the germline ends. The DNA of the CDR3 is TGTGCCAGCAGCGGAAGATATGGCTACACCTTC. This translates into CASSGRYGYTF.

The chain uses TRBV2 and TRBJ2-1; D is uncertain. Germline assignment: CDR1 SNHLY and CDR2 FYNNEI. V was pared by 1 base and J by 9 bases, with 10 bases between. The CDR3 totals 13 residues. The CDR3, as DNA: TGTGCCAGCAGTGAAGAGGGTGAGAGTGAGCAGTTCTTC. It encodes CASSEEGESEQFF.